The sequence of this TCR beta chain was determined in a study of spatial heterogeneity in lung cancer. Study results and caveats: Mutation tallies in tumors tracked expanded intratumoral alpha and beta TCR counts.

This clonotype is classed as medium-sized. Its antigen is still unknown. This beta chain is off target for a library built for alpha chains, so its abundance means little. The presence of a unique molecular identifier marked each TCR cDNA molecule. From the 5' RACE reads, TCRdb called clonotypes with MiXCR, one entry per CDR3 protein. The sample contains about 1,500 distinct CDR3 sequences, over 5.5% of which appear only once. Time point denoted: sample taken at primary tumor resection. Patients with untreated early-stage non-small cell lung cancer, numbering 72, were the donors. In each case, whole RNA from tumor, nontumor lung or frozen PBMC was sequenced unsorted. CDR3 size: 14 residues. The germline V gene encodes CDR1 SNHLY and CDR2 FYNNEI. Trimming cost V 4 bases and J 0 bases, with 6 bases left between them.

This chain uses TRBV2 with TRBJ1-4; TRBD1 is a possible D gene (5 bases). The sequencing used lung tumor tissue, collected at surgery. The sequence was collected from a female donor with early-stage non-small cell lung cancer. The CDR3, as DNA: TGTGCCAGCAGTGGAGGGGCAACTAATGAAAAACTGTTTTTT. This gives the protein CASSGGATNEKLFF. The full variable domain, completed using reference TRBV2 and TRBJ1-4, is EPEVTQTPSHQVTQMGQEVILRCVPISNHLYFYWYRQILGQKVEFLVSFYNNEISEKSEIFDDQFSVERPDGSNFTLKIRSTKLEDSAMYFCASSGGATNEKLFFGSGTQLSVL.